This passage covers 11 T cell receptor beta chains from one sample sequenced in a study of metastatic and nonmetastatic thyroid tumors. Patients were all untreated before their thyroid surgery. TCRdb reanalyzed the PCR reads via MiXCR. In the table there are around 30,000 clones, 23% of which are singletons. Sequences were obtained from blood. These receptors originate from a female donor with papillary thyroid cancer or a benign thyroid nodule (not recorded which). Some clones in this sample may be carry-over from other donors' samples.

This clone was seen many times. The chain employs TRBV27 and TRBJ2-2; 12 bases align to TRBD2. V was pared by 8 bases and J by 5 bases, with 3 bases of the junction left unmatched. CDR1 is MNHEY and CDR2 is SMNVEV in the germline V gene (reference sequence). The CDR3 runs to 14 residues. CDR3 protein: CASCLAGGTGELFF. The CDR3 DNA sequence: TGTGCCAGCTGCCTAGCGGGAGGGACCGGGGAGCTGTTTTTT.

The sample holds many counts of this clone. CDR3 nucleotide sequence: TGTGCCAGCAGCTTAGGGAGGACAGAGAACACTGAAGCTTTCTTT. Translation gives CASSLGRTENTEAFF. V is TRBV11-3 and J is TRBJ1-1; weak D call: TRBD1 (6 bases). Germline values: CDR1 SGHNT, CDR2 YENEEA. The CDR3 has 15 amino acids. Trimming left V 1 base short and J 1 base short, with 10 bases between.

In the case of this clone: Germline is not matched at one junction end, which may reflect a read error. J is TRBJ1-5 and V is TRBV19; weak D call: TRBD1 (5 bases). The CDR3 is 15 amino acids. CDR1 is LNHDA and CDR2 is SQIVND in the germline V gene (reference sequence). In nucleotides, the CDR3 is TGTGCCAGTAAGGCGGGGGTGTATAGCAATCAGCCCCACCATTTT. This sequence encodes CASKAGVYSNQPHHF.

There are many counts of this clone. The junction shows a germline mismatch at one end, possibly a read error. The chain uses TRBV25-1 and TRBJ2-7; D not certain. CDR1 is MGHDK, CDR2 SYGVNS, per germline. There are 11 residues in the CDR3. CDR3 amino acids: CASSNSGSLNF. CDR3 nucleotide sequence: TGTGCCAGCAGTAATTCAGGATCGCTAAACTTC.

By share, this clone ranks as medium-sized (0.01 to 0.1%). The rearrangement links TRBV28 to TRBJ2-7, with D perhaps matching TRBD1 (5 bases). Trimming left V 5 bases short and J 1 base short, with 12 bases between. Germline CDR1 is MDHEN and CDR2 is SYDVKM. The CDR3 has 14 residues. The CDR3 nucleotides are TGTGCCAGCAGTATGGACAATTGGTCCTACGAGCAGTACTTC. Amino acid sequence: CASSMDNWSYEQYF.

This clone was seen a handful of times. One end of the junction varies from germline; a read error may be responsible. The CDR3 is CDSKISWGRVFTEAFF. The CDR3 nucleotides read TGTGACAGCAAAATCAGTTGGGGTCGGGTGTTTACTGAAGCTTTCTTT. This sequence joins TRBV6-1 and TRBJ1-1; D gene ambiguous. Germline V gene data show CDR1 as MNHNS and CDR2 as SASEGT. The CDR3 length is 16 residues.

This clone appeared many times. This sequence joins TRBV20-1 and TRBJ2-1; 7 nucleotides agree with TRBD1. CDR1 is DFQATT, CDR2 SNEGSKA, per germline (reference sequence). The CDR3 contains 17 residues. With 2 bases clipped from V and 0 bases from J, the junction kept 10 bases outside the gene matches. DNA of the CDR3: TGCAGTGCTAGACAGGGGGTTGGCGGCGTCTCCTACAATGAGCAGTTCTTC. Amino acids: CSARQGVGGVSYNEQFF.

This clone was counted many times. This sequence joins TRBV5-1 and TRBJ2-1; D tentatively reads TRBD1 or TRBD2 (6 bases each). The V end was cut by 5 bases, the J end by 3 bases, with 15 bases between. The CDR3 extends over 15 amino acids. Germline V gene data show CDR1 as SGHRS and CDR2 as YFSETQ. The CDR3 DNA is TGCGCCAGCAGACCGACCGGGGGCGACTACAATGAGCAGTTCTTC. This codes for CASRPTGGDYNEQFF.

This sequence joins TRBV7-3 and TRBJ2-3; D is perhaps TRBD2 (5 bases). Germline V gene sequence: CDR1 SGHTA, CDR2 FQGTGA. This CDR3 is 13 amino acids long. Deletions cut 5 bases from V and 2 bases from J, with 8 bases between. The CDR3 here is CASSPSLTDTQYF. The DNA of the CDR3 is TGTGCCAGCAGCCCTAGCCTCACAGATACGCAGTATTTT.

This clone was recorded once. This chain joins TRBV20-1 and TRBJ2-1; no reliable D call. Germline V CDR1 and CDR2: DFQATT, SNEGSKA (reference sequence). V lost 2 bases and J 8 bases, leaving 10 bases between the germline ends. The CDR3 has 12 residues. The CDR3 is CSARYPVDEQFF. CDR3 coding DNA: TGCAGTGCTAGATACCCCGTGGATGAGCAGTTCTTC.

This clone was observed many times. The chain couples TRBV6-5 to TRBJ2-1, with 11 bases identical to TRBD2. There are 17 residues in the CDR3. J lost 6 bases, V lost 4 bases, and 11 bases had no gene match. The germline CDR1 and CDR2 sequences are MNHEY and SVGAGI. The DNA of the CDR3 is TGTGCCAGCAGTTTCCACATCGGGACTAGCGGACTCAATGAGCAGTTCTTC. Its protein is CASSFHIGTSGLNEQFF.